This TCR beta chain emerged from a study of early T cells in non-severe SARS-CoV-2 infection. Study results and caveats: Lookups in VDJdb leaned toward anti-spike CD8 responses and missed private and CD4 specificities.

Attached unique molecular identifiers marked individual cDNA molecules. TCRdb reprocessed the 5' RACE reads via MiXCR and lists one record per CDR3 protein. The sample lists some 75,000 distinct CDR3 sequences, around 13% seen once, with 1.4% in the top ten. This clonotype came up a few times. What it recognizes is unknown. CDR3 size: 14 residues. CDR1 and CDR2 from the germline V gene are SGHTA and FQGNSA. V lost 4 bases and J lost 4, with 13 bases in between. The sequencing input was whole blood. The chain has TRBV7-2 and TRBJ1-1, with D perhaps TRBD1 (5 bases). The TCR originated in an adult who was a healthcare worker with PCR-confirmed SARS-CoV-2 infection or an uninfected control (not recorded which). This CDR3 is CASSSPGRGTEAFF. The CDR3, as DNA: TGTGCCAGCAGCTCCCCGGGGCGGGGCACTGAAGCTTTCTTT.